This section outlines one T cell receptor (beta chain) sequence together with its context. The antigen is unknown. The record originates from a study of cytomegalovirus exposure and HLA in healthy donors. TCRdb's table, derived via immunoSEQ multiplex PCR, lists solely in-frame clones and lacks some. The table lists 150,000 to 200,000 clones, 84% of them singletons, with less than 9% in the top ten. The CDR3 length is 13 residues. The ends were cut back, 3 bases at V and 10 bases at J, with 13 bases in the middle. Germline lookup yields CDR1 MNHEY and CDR2 SMNVEV (reference sequence). Study outcomes and limitations: Specificity for CMV antigens was confirmed in vitro for a few of the CMV-associated chains.

J is TRBJ2-4 and V is TRBV27; D might be TRBD1 (5 bases). This sequence was found in a young man in good health and CMV-seropositive. The sample comprised PBMCs. In nucleotides, the CDR3 is TGTGCCAGCAGTTTTCAGGGCCCCGGGATTCAGTACTTC. This codes for CASSFQGPGIQYF.